These T cell receptor beta chains were read from a single sample in a study of molecular identifiers for immune sequencing clone quantification. Each CDR3 protein gets one entry after TCRdb re-called the PCR reads with MiXCR. The sample comprises hundreds of thousands of distinct CDR3 sequences, under 25% of which are singletons, and about 0.71% rests with the top ten. The sample was naive CD8+ T cells from blood, with Jurkat cell RNA spiked in. The receptors shown here come from a human donor in good health. Some libraries in this study had Jurkat cell RNA spiked in. Each CDR3 is given with its conserved first and last residue. A D gene is named only where the DNA matches it firmly. Clone size, where shown, is once, few, many, or a class for clones that have expanded.

j_call: TRBJ1-4; clone_size: NA; v_call: TRBV2; cdr3_length: 17; d_call: NA; cdr3_aa: CASSDMGPETTIEKLFF; cdr3_nt: TGTGCCAGCAGTGACATGGGTCCCGAGACAACTATTGAAAAACTGTTTTTT
j_call: TRBJ2-1; clone_size: NA; v_call: TRBV7-9; cdr3_length: 15; d_call: NA; cdr3_aa: CASSNGAAPYNEQFF; cdr3_nt: TGTGCCAGCAGCAACGGGGCAGCGCCGTACAATGAGCAGTTCTTC
j_call: TRBJ2-3; clone_size: many; v_call: TRBV29-1; cdr3_length: 16; d_call: TRBD2; cdr3_aa: CSVEEGTSGRSDTQYF; cdr3_nt: TGCAGCGTTGAAGAGGGGACTAGCGGGAGGTCAGATACGCAGTATTTT
j_call: TRBJ2-1; clone_size: few; v_call: TRBV4-3; cdr3_length: 16; d_call: TRBD1; cdr3_aa: CASSQDGFQGANEQFF; cdr3_nt: TGCGCCAGCAGCCAAGATGGATTCCAGGGGGCGAATGAGCAGTTCTTC
j_call: TRBJ1-1; clone_size: NA; v_call: TRBV6-2/TRBV6-3; cdr3_length: 13; d_call: NA; cdr3_aa: CASSETRSTEAFF; cdr3_nt: TGTGCCAGCAGCGAGACAAGGAGCACTGAAGCTTTCTTT
j_call: TRBJ1-5; clone_size: NA; v_call: TRBV19; cdr3_length: 12; d_call: NA; cdr3_aa: CASRTGSQPQHF; cdr3_nt: TGTGCCAGTAGAACAGGGAGTCAGCCCCAGCATTTT
j_call: TRBJ1-5; clone_size: many; v_call: TRBV6-6; cdr3_length: 13; d_call: NA; cdr3_aa: CASNPGLNQPQHF; cdr3_nt: TGTGCCAGCAATCCGGGACTCAATCAGCCCCAGCATTTT
j_call: TRBJ2-2; clone_size: many; v_call: TRBV6-5; cdr3_length: 14; d_call: NA; cdr3_aa: CASSYSQNTGELFF; cdr3_nt: TGTGCCAGCAGTTACTCACAGAACACCGGGGAGCTGTTTTTT
j_call: TRBJ2-4; clone_size: many; v_call: TRBV6-6; cdr3_length: 11; d_call: TRBD1; cdr3_aa: CASSKGTAQYF; cdr3_nt: TGTGCCAGCAGTAAGGGGACAGCCCAGTACTTC
j_call: TRBJ2-7; clone_size: NA; v_call: TRBV10-3; cdr3_length: 14; d_call: NA; cdr3_aa: CAISEGLGLYEQYF; cdr3_nt: TGTGCCATCAGTGAGGGCCTGGGCCTCTACGAGCAGTACTTC
j_call: TRBJ1-1; clone_size: NA; v_call: TRBV24-1; cdr3_length: 13; d_call: TRBD1; cdr3_aa: CATSDFPGGETFF; cdr3_nt: TGTGCCACCAGTGATTTTCCAGGGGGCGAAACTTTCTTT
j_call: TRBJ2-3; clone_size: NA; v_call: TRBV29-1; cdr3_length: 18; d_call: TRBD2; cdr3_aa: CSVEDLIGLAGDGDTQYF; cdr3_nt: TGCAGCGTTGAAGACCTAATCGGACTAGCGGGGGACGGAGATACGCAGTATTTT
j_call: TRBJ1-1; clone_size: few; v_call: TRBV5-6; cdr3_length: 15; d_call: NA; cdr3_aa: CASSLGTGWITEAFF; cdr3_nt: TGTGCCAGCAGCTTGGGAACAGGCTGGATCACTGAAGCTTTCTTT
j_call: TRBJ2-1; clone_size: few; v_call: TRBV20-1; cdr3_length: 15; d_call: TRBD1; cdr3_aa: CSAREDRSSYNEQFF; cdr3_nt: TGCAGTGCTAGAGAGGACAGGAGCTCCTACAATGAGCAGTTCTTC
j_call: TRBJ2-1; clone_size: NA; v_call: TRBV11-2; cdr3_length: 16; d_call: NA; cdr3_aa: CASSLWRGSSYNEQFF; cdr3_nt: TGTGCCAGCAGCTTATGGAGGGGTAGCTCCTACAATGAGCAGTTCTTC
j_call: TRBJ2-1; clone_size: many; v_call: TRBV27; cdr3_length: 15; d_call: TRBD2; cdr3_aa: CASSFIAGDPNEQFF; cdr3_nt: TGTGCCAGCAGTTTTATAGCGGGAGACCCCAATGAGCAGTTCTTC
j_call: TRBJ2-3; clone_size: many; v_call: TRBV19; cdr3_length: 14; d_call: TRBD2; cdr3_aa: CASSGLAGFDTQYF; cdr3_nt: TGTGCCAGTAGTGGCCTAGCGGGATTTGATACGCAGTATTTT
j_call: TRBJ2-2; clone_size: NA; v_call: TRBV6-2/TRBV6-3; cdr3_length: 13; d_call: NA; cdr3_aa: CVSSYSITGELFF; cdr3_nt: TGTGTCAGCAGTTACTCTATCACCGGGGAGCTGTTTTTT
j_call: TRBJ2-7; clone_size: NA; v_call: TRBV4-1; cdr3_length: 12; d_call: NA; cdr3_aa: CASSQVGSEQYF; cdr3_nt: TGCGCCAGCAGCCAAGTAGGGTCCGAGCAGTACTTC
j_call: TRBJ2-7; clone_size: few; v_call: TRBV7-2; cdr3_length: 18; d_call: TRBD2; cdr3_aa: CASSLPTTTSGPIYEQYF; cdr3_nt: TGTGCCAGCAGCTTACCCACTACGACTAGCGGCCCTATCTACGAGCAGTACTTC
j_call: TRBJ2-7; clone_size: NA; v_call: TRBV28; cdr3_length: 15; d_call: TRBD2; cdr3_aa: CASSPRTLAGGEQYF; cdr3_nt: TGTGCCAGCAGTCCCCGGACCCTAGCGGGAGGGGAGCAGTACTTC
j_call: TRBJ2-7; clone_size: once; v_call: TRBV12-3/TRBV12-4; cdr3_length: 13; d_call: NA; cdr3_aa: CASSFTGCAEQYF; cdr3_nt: TGTGCCAGCAGTTTCACAGGGTGCGCAGAGCAGTACTTC
j_call: TRBJ2-2; clone_size: many; v_call: TRBV7-2; cdr3_length: 12; d_call: NA; cdr3_aa: CGQPGYTGELFF; cdr3_nt: TGTGGTCAGCCCGGATACACCGGGGAGCTGTTTTTT
j_call: TRBJ2-7; clone_size: many; v_call: TRBV7-9; cdr3_length: 15; d_call: TRBD2; cdr3_aa: CASSPDSGRSYEQYF; cdr3_nt: TGTGCCAGCTCACCCGATAGCGGGAGGAGCTACGAGCAGTACTTC
j_call: TRBJ1-5; clone_size: NA; v_call: TRBV19; cdr3_length: 13; d_call: TRBD1; cdr3_aa: CATTTGGSQPQHF; cdr3_nt: TGTGCCACCACTACAGGGGGTAGTCAGCCCCAGCATTTT
j_call: TRBJ2-3; clone_size: NA; v_call: TRBV10-3; cdr3_length: 14; d_call: NA; cdr3_aa: CAIHSGSWPDTQYF; cdr3_nt: TGTGCCATACATAGTGGGAGTTGGCCAGATACGCAGTATTTT
j_call: TRBJ2-7; clone_size: few; v_call: TRBV27; cdr3_length: 12; d_call: TRBD1; cdr3_aa: CATTDRGYEQYF; cdr3_nt: TGTGCCACAACGGACAGGGGATACGAGCAGTACTTC
j_call: TRBJ2-6; clone_size: NA; v_call: TRBV27; cdr3_length: 19; d_call: TRBD1; cdr3_aa: CASSPGPGQGTSGANVLTF; cdr3_nt: TGTGCCAGCAGTCCGGGGCCGGGACAGGGCACCTCTGGGGCCAACGTCCTGACTTTC
j_call: TRBJ2-3; clone_size: NA; v_call: TRBV6-5; cdr3_length: 14; d_call: NA; cdr3_aa: CASSWRISTDTQYF; cdr3_nt: TGTGCCAGCAGTTGGAGGATTAGCACAGATACGCAGTATTTT
j_call: TRBJ2-3; clone_size: many; v_call: TRBV20-1; cdr3_length: 12; d_call: NA; cdr3_aa: CSARAGTDTQYF; cdr3_nt: TGCAGTGCTAGGGCAGGTACAGATACGCAGTATTTT